This entry is about one TCR beta chain. The target of this receptor is not known. CDR1 is given as KGHSH and CDR2 as LQKENI, both from the germline V gene. The cysteine opens and the phenylalanine closes a CDR3 of 11 amino acids. Of all the DNA, just the CDR3 is kept, 33 bases in frame from base 1. The junction shows trimming of 6 bases on V and 5 bases on J, plus 7 bases between the germline ends. The cohort was made up of several hundred healthy bone marrow donors. Cohort members were all nominally healthy when sampled, although unrecorded immune exposures were likely present. The donor was CMV seronegative and belonged to the group of 352 seronegative cohort members. A peripheral blood sample was provided by each donor, and peripheral blood mononuclear cells were used for TCR beta sequencing. Genomic DNA extraction from the blood cell samples was performed with the Qiagen DNeasy Blood Extraction Kit.

This sample is part of a study of cytomegalovirus exposure and HLA in healthy donors (dated by TCRdb to about 2017). With regard to the full study: According to an earlier analysis of 587 of the donors, roughly 180 million T cells yielded over 100 million unique TCR beta sequences and approximately 280 Gb of sequence data. Typing coverage differed by locus: A, B, C, DRB1 and DQB1 were typed in roughly 620-630 donors, DQA1 in approximately 520, DPA1 in some 600, and DPB1 in just under 480. High-throughput TCR immunosequencing, statistical association of individual TCRs with disease status, and machine learning were combined to predict cytomegalovirus infection status. Using immunosequencing, the study profiled T cell repertoires from 640 or so subjects and related those repertoires to cytomegalovirus serostatus. An earlier analysis of around 640 of the donors used high-throughput TCR beta sequencing to judge whether each TCR beta V gene segment behaved as functional or pseudogenic. Both class I and class II loci were covered by HLA typing, at four-digit resolution. Roughly 300 gigabases of sequencing data and approximately 93 million unique TCR sequences were included in an early release covering around 600 HLA-typed donors. Donor age, sex, ethnicity and CMV serostatus were collected together with the repertoire data. The study aimed to test whether signatures of past pathogen exposure could be identified by cataloging public T cell receptors. Among the roughly 370 genotyped donors, approximately 76% belonged to the genetic ancestry cluster associated with self-reported Caucasian donors. Roughly 5 DR-DQ haplotypes were handled as single units for association and clustering, since linkage in the cohort was strong. All discovery cohort repertoires had been generated using a single sequencing platform. In addition to the first cohort of 650 to 800 subjects, a separate validation cohort of 130 or so different subjects was used. In a later genetic analysis, genome-wide SNP genotypes for about three fifths of the 666 donors were used, and that subset was treated as a discovery cohort. Among some 400 genotyped donors of the cohort, an average of around 240,000 unique TCR beta nucleotide sequences were sequenced per donor, roughly 20% of them non-productive. A later analysis re-analyzed previously published TCR beta repertoires from several hundred donors and added high-resolution HLA genotyping to study TCR occurrence patterns. Rather than using new phenotypic data, the later analysis identified candidate immune exposures from TCR beta sequences and from how often those sequences occurred across donors.

Broad study findings and their caveats: A further reported finding was that TCR beta sequences accurately predicted the HLA-A and HLA-B alleles for most subjects in the first cohort. The 87-base-pair reads could not distinguish some IMGT-functional V segments, including TRBV6-2 and TRBV6-3, so those segments were excluded. In an earlier analysis of under 600 of the donors, most TCR beta V segments were observed in productive rearrangements about 90% or about 30% of the time, broadly matching IMGT annotations. A later analysis found that TCR association rates varied across HLA loci, with DRB1 alleles showing the most associated TCRs and HLA-C alleles the fewest. Strong co-occurrence of HLA alleles, especially DR and DQ, made assigning TCR associations to individual alleles difficult. In a later genetic analysis, fewer N-insertions in productive TCRs were reported among donors in an Asian-associated ancestry cluster than the approximately 670-donor mean. A later analysis found that most CMV-associated TCR beta chains appeared HLA-restricted, with HLA associations seemingly driven largely by CMV exposure. An association between a missense DCLRE1C variant and V-gene and J-gene trimming of TCR beta chains was found in a later genetic analysis and replicated in an independent cohort. Only TCR beta chains were sequenced in this cohort, and the absence of alpha or paired-chain data limited detectable features. The earlier analysis of some 540 of the donors excluded seventeen rarely observed V segments, including chromosome 9 orphons, because counts were too low. A later analysis found that HLA-associated TCR beta chains were more clonally expanded and had lower generation probabilities than equally common non-associated chains. The study gave a list of 150 to 200 TCR beta chains associated with cytomegalovirus. Most TCR sequences were observed very rarely across donors, whereas some public TCRs were present in many individuals. Presence/absence analyses assumed roughly uniform sequencing depth across donors, an assumption that may not hold. Several of the top co-occurrence clusters appeared to be linked to parvovirus B19, influenza, CMV and Epstein-Barr virus, according to a later analysis. The authors suggested that the approach could potentially be generalized to other disease states and immunological phenotypes. A later analysis associated about 17,000 TCR beta sequences with specific HLA alleles at a false discovery rate of 0.05. A cluster of highly shared sequence variants was judged likely to represent a technical artifact of the sequencing pipeline. A few of the identified cytomegalovirus-associated TCR beta chains were confirmed in vitro to be specific for cytomegalovirus antigens. HLA typing was unavailable for some donors at each locus, so association tests used only the typed subset. Correlated functional status among segregating V segments might reflect linkage disequilibrium, but an unknown experimental factor could not be ruled out. CMV serostatus was the only immune exposure information available for the cohort. The classifier was reported to diagnose cytomegalovirus status with high specificity and sensitivity in both the original cohort and the validation cohort.

The library was generated by the immunoSEQ multiplex PCR assay. For the multiplex PCR, a mixture combining 60 forward primers for TCR Vbeta segments and 13 reverse primers for TCR Jbeta segments was used. Amplification of the CDR3 region of rearranged TCR beta genes was performed with a multiplex PCR assay on genomic DNA. The amplified TCR beta libraries were sequenced on the Illumina HiSeq System as 87-base-pair reads. Under the source paper's analysis protocol: In a later analysis, tens of millions of unique TCR beta chains were counted across the roughly 610 repertoires, and roughly 10 million of these chains were shared by at least two donors. Raw reads were error-corrected and collapsed into unique sequences by a nearest-neighbor algorithm in which closely related sequences were merged to remove PCR and sequencing errors. Alignment of CDR3 sequences to IMGT reference sequences was used to assign V, D and J gene segments. For a sequence to be retained, at least a six-nucleotide match to both a V gene segment and a J gene segment was required. A rearrangement was called productive if the CDR3 had no stop codons and remained in frame with V and J, and every other rearrangement was called non-productive. Following IMGT convention, CDR3 was defined as the stretch from the second conserved V-encoded cysteine to the conserved J-encoded phenylalanine. The earlier analysis of 500 to 750 of the donors excluded any sequence lacking an unambiguous match to a single V gene segment. In an earlier analysis of approximately 590 of the donors, a V segment was called functional when productive rearrangements were above 56.7%, and segregating when the standard deviation between donors exceeded 5%. A statistical classification framework was built to diagnose cytomegalovirus status from the catalog of TCR beta chain sequences. V and J gene assignment, in a later analysis, came from comparing TCR nucleotide sequences with IMGT/GENE-DB human TR gene sequences. A later analysis assigned CDR3 sequences and most-parsimonious VDJ recombination scenarios with the TCRdist pipeline. In a later analysis, every TCR beta chain was defined by the combination of its CDR3 amino acid sequence and its V-gene family, and reads without a unique V-gene family were dropped. In a later analysis, nearly 600 highly shared, low-generation-probability nucleotide sequences were removed to address suspected cross-contamination and a sequencing artifact. In a later analysis, a clonal expansion index for each public chain was calculated from normalized within-repertoire ranks of inferred template counts. In a later analysis, generation probabilities were computed with a VDJ recombination model fitted to out-of-frame rearrangements, and the resulting probabilities were checked against IGoR. A later analysis scored TCR-TCR, TCR-HLA and TCR-CMV co-occurrence with hypergeometric tests, applying a repertoire-size bias correction to TCR pairs. To estimate false discovery rates, a later analysis permuted the HLA or CMV assignments 20 times. In a later analysis, co-occurring TCRs were grouped using DBSCAN, and TCRdist sequence similarity was added for clustering within HLA-allele-positive subsets. Repertoires with fewer than 30,000 or more than 120,000 public chains, plus five repertoires with anomalous nucleotide sharing, were excluded from co-occurrence clustering. The source is immuneACCESS, and TCRdb retained only in-frame sequences with V and J called. Part of the clones is not carried over; for the studies checked, unresolved V genes explain less than half of this, and the remainder is unexplained. V, J and clone size were drawn from that table, and D and trimming were deduced from the DNA. This sample's records show 55,000 to 75,000 clones. Of the sample, almost 4% falls within the top ten clones.

In this chain, TRBV18 is recombined with TRBJ1-2; the D gene cannot be resolved reliably. This clonotype was obtained from a male donor in good health and CMV-seronegative. Sequenced material: PBMCs. The CDR3 amino acid sequence is: CASSSAYGYTF. In nucleotide form, the sequence is TGTGCCAGCTCCTCAGCGTATGGCTACACCTTC.